This T cell receptor (beta chain) was found in a study of shared clonotypes between healthy human individuals. The CDR3 totals 14 residues. The V end lost 3 bases, the J end lost 2 bases, and 11 bases lay between the germline ends. Germline-derived CDR1 and CDR2 are SGHTA and FQGNSA. Unsorted PBMC DNA sequencing spanned ten immunoSEQ deep assay plates. The assay was immunoSEQ multiplex PCR, and TCRdb's table has in-frame clones only and misses some. The data show some 450,000 clones, approximately 71% seen once. All participating donors were Caucasian adults from Nashville, Tennessee. This chain links TRBV7-2 with TRBJ2-7, with TRBD2 as a possible D gene (6 bases). The sequence came from a middle-aged woman in good health. Some clones in this sample may be carry-over from other donors' samples. Sequenced input: PBMCs. The CDR3 sequence: CASSFSSATYEQYF. DNA for the CDR3: TGTGCCAGCAGCTTTTCTAGCGCTACCTACGAGCAGTACTTC. Variable domain in full (rest from reference TRBV7-2 and TRBJ2-7): GAGVSQSPSNKVTEKGKDVELRCDPISGHTALYWYRQSLGQGLEFLIYFQGNSAPDKSGLPSDRFSAERTGGSVSTLTIQRTQQEDSAVYLCASSFSSATYEQYFGPGTRLTVT.